This T cell receptor beta chain was obtained from a study of human T cells and chemical hapten exposure. Study-level information: For the roughly 25-week duration of the study, patients were given weekly doses of diphenylcyclopropenone on the scalp. Patch tests put 0.01% DPC on the upper back, and the results were checked at 6 days. Study-wide points: Significantly more large CDR3 similarity clusters arose among expanded TCRs than among controls.

A remark on this clonotype: Its antigen remains unknown.

Time point specified: pre-sensitization, week 0. Treatment here: therapeutic diphenylcyclopropenone sensitization with weekly scalp DPC. Patients had alopecia, were aged 18 to 70, and were not pregnant. MiXCR was run by TCRdb on the RACE reads, yielding one entry per CDR3 protein. The table has roughly 380,000 distinct CDR3 sequences, 4.5% to 5.5% seen once. This TCR derives from a woman aged 45-65 years with alopecia areata. Some clones in this sample may be carry-over from other donors' samples. Material: whole blood, obtained in connection with sensitization to the hapten diphenylcyclopropenone (DPC).

In DNA form, the CDR3 reads TGTGCCAGCAGTGATGGCTCGTCCGAGACGAACACTGAAGCTTTCTTT. This translates into CASSDGSSETNTEAFF. This chain connects TRBV2 to TRBJ1-1; unclear D gene. The CDR3 runs to 16 residues. Per germline, CDR1 SNHLY and CDR2 FYNNEI. Trimming removed 3 bases from V and 1 base from J, with 15 bases in between.